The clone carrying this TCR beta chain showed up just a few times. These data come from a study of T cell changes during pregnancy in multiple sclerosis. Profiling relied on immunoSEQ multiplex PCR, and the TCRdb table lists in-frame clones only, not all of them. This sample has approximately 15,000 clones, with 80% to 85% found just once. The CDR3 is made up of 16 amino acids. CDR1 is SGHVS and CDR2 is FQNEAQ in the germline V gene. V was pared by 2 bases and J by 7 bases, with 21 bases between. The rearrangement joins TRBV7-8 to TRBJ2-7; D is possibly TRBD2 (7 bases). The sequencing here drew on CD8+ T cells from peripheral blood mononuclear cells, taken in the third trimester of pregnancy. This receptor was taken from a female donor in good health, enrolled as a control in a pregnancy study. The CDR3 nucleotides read TGTGCCAGCAGCTTATACTTGGCGGGGGCCTTGAGAGAGCAGTACTTC. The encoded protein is CASSLYLAGALREQYF.